Presented here are 25 T cell receptor beta chains from one specimen sequenced in a study of early T cells in non-severe SARS-CoV-2 infection. TCRdb re-derived calls from the 5' RACE reads in MiXCR, one entry per CDR3 protein. Here the sample spans about 75,000 distinct CDR3 sequences, about 11% being singletons. The sequenced sample was whole blood, obtained at baseline. The receptors here all came from an adult who was a healthcare worker with PCR-confirmed SARS-CoV-2 infection or an uninfected control (not recorded which).

This clonotype was seen ten or more times. V is TRBV6-4 and J is TRBJ2-1, with D perhaps given as TRBD1 or TRBD2 (7 bases each). Germline V gene lookup returns CDR1 MRHNA and CDR2 SNTAGT. The CDR3 has 15 amino acids. V was shortened by 5 bases and J by 3 bases, with 14 bases between the two germline ends. DNA of the CDR3: TGTGCCAGCAGTCATCAGGGGGGGAACTACAATGAGCAGTTCTTC. Its translation is CASSHQGGNYNEQFF.

This clonotype has ten or more counts. This chain uses TRBV28 with TRBJ2-7; perhaps TRBD2 as D (5 bases). Trimming pared 10 bases from V and 3 bases from J, leaving 13 bases between. Germline V gene lookup returns CDR1 MDHEN and CDR2 SYDVKM. This CDR3 contains 12 residues. The CDR3 sequence is CATSGTLYEQYF. CDR3 bases: TGTGCCACCTCGGGAACACTCTACGAGCAGTACTTC.

The chain recombines TRBV29-1 with TRBJ1-4; D is perhaps TRBD1 (5 bases). Germline V lookup: CDR1 SQVTM, CDR2 ANQGSEA. There are 13 residues in the CDR3. The V end was cut by 3 bases, the J end by 13 bases, with 18 bases between. CDR3 bases: TGCAGCGTTGACCCGGCCGGGGACCAAAGACTGTTTTTT. Translation: CSVDPAGDQRLFF.

This clonotype was seen many times. This chain connects TRBV7-2 to TRBJ2-3; TRBD1 is a possible D gene (5 bases). CDR1 is SGHTA, CDR2 FQGNSA, per germline. The V and J ends lost 5 bases and 2 bases respectively, with 20 bases between them. The CDR3 is made up of 17 amino acids. The CDR3 here is CASSTLGQASTTDTQYF. CDR3 DNA: TGTGCCAGCAGCACCCTGGGGCAGGCATCCACCACAGATACGCAGTATTTT. Full variable domain (missing parts from reference TRBV7-2 and TRBJ2-3): GAGVSQSPSNKVTEKGKDVELRCDPISGHTALYWYRQSLGQGLEFLIYFQGNSAPDKSGLPSDRFSAERTGGSVSTLTIQRTQQEDSAVYLCASSTLGQASTTDTQYFGPGTRLTVL.

This clonotype was seen more than once but under ten times. One junction end does not reproduce the germline sequence, and a read error may be involved. The DNA for the CDR3 is TGTGCCACCAGCAGAGTGAGAGGGGTGAATTCGCCCCTCCACTTT. Protein: CATSRVRGVNSPLHF. The chain couples TRBV15 to TRBJ1-6; D might be TRBD1 (5 bases). The length of the CDR3 is 15 residues. The V gene's germline CDR1 is LNHNV and CDR2 YYDKDF (reference sequence).

V is TRBV11-2 and J is TRBJ2-2; no firm D call. V dropped 1 base and J dropped 0 bases, with 9 bases sitting between them. This CDR3 has 16 residues. CDR1 and CDR2 (germline): SGHAT, FQNNGV. This chain's CDR3 is CASSLVAPANTGELFF. The CDR3 nucleotides are TGTGCCAGCAGCTTAGTGGCCCCCGCGAACACCGGGGAGCTGTTTTTT.

The V call is TRBV6-5, the J call TRBJ1-5; D is unresolved. Between the trimmed V and J ends, which lost 3 bases and 2 bases, there was a span of 8 bases. The CDR3 spans 14 residues. The germline CDR1 and CDR2 sequences are MNHEY and SVGAGI. The CDR3 sequence is CASSYKFGNQPQHF. In DNA, the CDR3 is TGTGCCAGCAGTTATAAGTTTGGCAATCAGCCCCAGCATTTT.

The chain recombines TRBV6-2 or TRBV6-3 with TRBJ2-7, with TRBD1 matching over 8 bases. CDR1 MNHEY and CDR2 SVGEGT come from the germline V gene. The J segment lost 4 bases and the V segment lost 6 bases, leaving 8 bases of the junction unmatched. This CDR3 has 14 amino acids. The CDR3 DNA sequence: TGTGCCAGCAGCCCGGACAGGGAGTTATACGAGCAGTACTTC. Translation: CASSPDRELYEQYF.

This chain connects TRBV28 to TRBJ2-3; no clear D. This CDR3 contains 13 residues. Germline CDR1 and CDR2: MDHEN and SYDVKM. The V and J ends lost 3 bases and 10 bases respectively, with 14 bases between them. The CDR3 loop is CASSLGSKYAQYF. In DNA, the CDR3 is TGTGCCAGCAGTTTGGGGTCTAAGTATGCGCAGTATTTT.

This clonotype was counted a few times. This chain connects TRBV2 to TRBJ2-2; 7 nucleotides line up with TRBD2. The CDR3 covers 15 residues. Germline CDR1 reads SNHLY; CDR2 reads FYNNEI. J gave up 4 bases and V 6 bases, and 8 bases lay outside the gene matches. DNA for the CDR3: TGTGCCAGCAGGGCTACTAGCGTTGGCACCGGGGAGCTGTTTTTT. It yields the protein CASRATSVGTGELFF.

Regarding this clonotype: This may stem from a read error, because a much larger clone lies one nucleotide away. This rearrangement joins TRBV11-3 to TRBJ2-3, with 8 nucleotides matching TRBD2. CDR3 length equals 15 residues. Germline-derived CDR1 and CDR2 are SGHNT and YENEEA. The ends lost 3 bases at V and 2 bases at J; junction bases unmatched: 4. CDR3 DNA: TGTGCCAGCAGCTTGGGCGGGGGGACCACAGATACGCAGTATTTT. As protein: CASSLGGGTTDTQYF.

This clonotype was recorded a few times. The chain has TRBV12-3 or TRBV12-4 and TRBJ1-6; no clear D gene. Trimming removed 9 bases from V and 0 bases from J, with 6 bases in between. The CDR3 has 13 amino acids. The CDR3, as DNA: TGTGCCAGTAGGAGCTCCTATAATTCACCCCTCCACTTT. This translates into CASRSSYNSPLHF.

As regards this clonotype: A read error may be the cause here, since a much bigger clone is one base away. This chain connects TRBV3-1 to TRBJ2-7, with unresolved D. With 1 base removed from V and 2 bases from J, the gap between germline ends came to 0 bases. Germline V CDR1 and CDR2: LGHDT, YNNKEL (reference sequence). CDR3 length: 11 residues. The CDR3 loop reads CASSQAYEQYF. CDR3 sequence (DNA): TGTGCCAGCAGCCAAGCCTACGAGCAGTACTTC.

The CDR3 loop reads CASRLDPGEAFF. CDR3 sequence (DNA): TGTGCCAGCAGGTTGGACCCTGGGGAGGCTTTCTTT. This sequence joins TRBV12-3 or TRBV12-4 and TRBJ1-1; D gene unclear. V lost 6 bases and J 11 bases, leaving 16 bases between the germline ends. CDR3 length: 12 residues.

CDR3 sequence: CASSNRDRGVTDTQYF. The CDR3 nucleotides are TGTGCCAGCAGCAACCGGGACAGGGGTGTTACAGATACGCAGTATTTT. The chain employs TRBV7-9 and TRBJ2-3; 10 nucleotides align to TRBD1. CDR3 length: 16 amino acids. Germline loops: CDR1 SEHNR, CDR2 FQNEAQ (reference sequence). V shed 5 bases, J shed 3 bases, and the junction held 8 bases outside the gene matches.

The rearrangement links TRBV28 to TRBJ2-3; possibly TRBD1 for D (7 bases). The germline V and J ends were trimmed by 5 bases and 3 bases, with 15 bases remaining between them. The CDR3 covers 15 residues. The germline CDR1 and CDR2 sequences are MDHEN and SYDVKM. CDR3 nucleotide sequence: TGTGCCAGCAGTCTCGGACTACAGGGGACAGATACGCAGTATTTT. This codes for CASSLGLQGTDTQYF.

At least ten counts were recorded for this clonotype. The V call is TRBV29-1, the J call TRBJ1-2; 10 bases map to TRBD1. Germline V CDR1 and CDR2: SQVTM, ANQGSEA. The CDR3 has 13 amino acids. With 4 bases clipped from V and 6 bases from J, the junction kept 5 bases outside the gene matches. The CDR3 DNA follows: TGCAGCGTTGGCGACAGGGGGCCGGATGGCTACACCTTC. Translation: CSVGDRGPDGYTF.

This clonotype was found a few times. This rearrangement joins TRBV6-6 to TRBJ2-3; no firm D call. Germline CDR1 reads MNHNY; CDR2 reads SVGAGI (reference sequence). There are 13 residues in the CDR3. Trimming pared 5 bases from V and 9 bases from J, leaving 15 bases between. CDR3 region: CASSRPAPGTQYF. Here the CDR3 DNA reads TGTGCCAGCAGTCGCCCTGCCCCAGGAACGCAGTATTTT.

This chain connects TRBV27 to TRBJ1-1; 11 bases align to TRBD1. Germline loops: CDR1 MNHEY, CDR2 SMNVEV (reference sequence). The CDR3 has 13 amino acids. J gave up 6 bases and V 9 bases, and 6 bases lay outside the gene matches. CDR3 residues: CASQPGQGAEAFF. In nucleotides, the CDR3 is TGTGCCAGTCAGCCGGGACAGGGGGCTGAAGCTTTCTTT.

This clonotype was detected only a few times. This chain connects TRBV28 to TRBJ1-5; 8 bases match TRBD1. With 6 bases clipped from V and 5 bases from J, the junction kept 0 bases outside the gene matches. The CDR3 runs to 12 residues. The germline gives CDR1 MDHEN, CDR2 SYDVKM. The CDR3 region is CASRQGDQPQHF. The CDR3 DNA is TGTGCCAGCAGACAGGGGGATCAGCCCCAGCATTTT.

The rearrangement links TRBV7-2 to TRBJ2-2, with D maybe TRBD2 (6 bases). The CDR3 is 13 amino acids. Germline V gene lookup returns CDR1 SGHTA and CDR2 FQGNSA. Trimming shortened V by 7 bases and J by 5 bases, and 11 bases separated the two germline ends. The DNA of the CDR3 is TGTGCCAGCACCCTGGAGGGAACCGGGGAGCTGTTTTTT. This translates into CASTLEGTGELFF.

This clonotype turned up a few times. This chain connects TRBV11-2 to TRBJ1-6; D is undetermined. V was cut by 0 bases and J by 0 bases, with 12 bases left in between. The CDR3 spans 18 residues. The germline gives CDR1 SGHAT, CDR2 FQNNGV. The DNA of the CDR3 is TGTGCCAGCAGCTTAGATCCCCGCTCCAGCTCCTATAATTCACCCCTCCACTTT. It yields the protein CASSLDPRSSSYNSPLHF.

The V call is TRBV21-1, the J call TRBJ2-7. TRBV21-1 is shown as a pseudogene. The CDR3 has 11 residues. The CDR3 DNA reads TGTGCCAGCTCGGCCGGATACGAGCAGTACTTC. Amino acid sequence: CASSAGYEQYF.

The sample holds a few counts of this clonotype. The chain combines TRBV11-1 with TRBJ2-3; D unresolved. V was clipped by 3 bases and J by 0 bases, with 4 bases between them. In germline, CDR1 is SGHAT, CDR2 FQDESV (reference sequence). CDR3 size: 13 residues. The CDR3 DNA reads as TGTGCCAGCAGCTTGAGGAGCACAGATACGCAGTATTTT. This sequence encodes CASSLRSTDTQYF.

The chain couples TRBV30 to TRBJ1-6; tentatively, D is TRBD1 (6 bases). V lost 0 bases to trimming and J lost 8 bases, with 8 bases between them. The CDR3 consists of 13 residues. The germline V gene has CDR1 GTSNPN and CDR2 SVGIG (reference sequence). The CDR3 here is CAWSVSGDSPLHF. CDR3 bases: TGTGCCTGGAGTGTTTCAGGGGATTCACCCCTCCACTTT. Filled out from reference TRBV30 and TRBJ1-6, the complete variable domain reads SQTIHQWPATLVQPVGSPLSLECTVEGTSNPNLYWYRQAAGRGLQLLFYSVGIGQISSEVPQNLSASRPQDRQFILSSKKLLLSDSGFYLCAWSVSGDSPLHFGNGTRLTVT.